The 29 T cell receptor beta chains in this list originate from one sample, sequenced in a study of blood T cell repertoires in COVID-19. The repertoire was sequenced with immunoSEQ multiplex PCR; TCRdb's copy has only in-frame clones and lacks some. The table lists 300,000 to 400,000 clones, over 70% of them singletons. The sample consisted of peripheral blood. These receptor sequences come from a woman aged 45-60 years with COVID-19, enrolled during active disease.

J is TRBJ2-7 and V is TRBV11-2, with 10 bases identical to TRBD2. V shed 4 bases, J shed 5 bases, and the junction held 20 bases outside the gene matches. The CDR3 has 19 amino acids. Germline lookup yields CDR1 SGHAT and CDR2 FQNNGV. The CDR3 is CASSYFEETSGLIAHEQYF. The DNA of the CDR3 is TGTGCCAGCAGCTATTTTGAGGAGACTAGCGGGCTGATCGCTCACGAGCAGTACTTC.

The rearrangement uses TRBV4-1 and TRBJ2-7; 12 bases are shared with TRBD2. With V trimmed by 4 bases and J by 4 bases, 5 bases remained unmatched. The germline CDR1 and CDR2 sequences are MGHRA and YSYEKL. The CDR3 is 15 amino acids. The CDR3 DNA is TGCGCCAGCAGCCGTCGGACTAGCGGGAAGTACGAGCAGTACTTC. Its protein product is CASSRRTSGKYEQYF.

The chain joins TRBV18 to TRBJ2-2; 8 bases fit TRBD2. The V and J ends lost 3 bases and 6 bases, in that order; junction bases with no gene match: 9. Per the germline V gene, CDR1 is KGHSH and CDR2 is LQKENI. The CDR3 contains 16 residues. The chain's CDR3 is CASSPQSGRRAGELFF. The DNA for the CDR3 is TGTGCCAGCTCACCCCAGAGCGGGAGAAGGGCCGGGGAGCTGTTTTTT. Supplemented by reference TRBV18 and TRBJ2-2, the full variable domain reads NAGVMQNPRHLVRRRGQEARLRCSPMKGHSHVYWYRQLPEEGLKFMVYLQKENIIDESGMPKERFSAEFPKEGPSILRIQQVVRGDSAAYFCASSPQSGRRAGELFFGEGSRLTVL.

The V call is TRBV11-3, the J call TRBJ2-5; tentative D call: TRBD2 (5 bases). This CDR3 is built from 13 residues. The V end lost 5 bases, the J end lost 3 bases, and 10 bases lay between the germline ends. The germline V gene encodes CDR1 SGHNT and CDR2 YENEEA. Here the CDR3 reads CASSRTAKETQYF. CDR3 nucleotides: TGTGCCAGCAGCCGGACTGCCAAAGAGACCCAGTACTTC.

In its sample, this clone was seen a few times. The chain combines TRBV9 with TRBJ1-6, with a tentative D call TRBD1 (5 bases). Trimming took 7 bases from V and 7 from J, leaving 9 bases between them. Germline-derived CDR1 and CDR2 are SGDLS and YYNGEE. CDR3 size: 12 residues. The CDR3 DNA reads TGTGCCAGCGGGGGAGGGAATTCACCCCTCCACTTT. Residues: CASGGGNSPLHF. Full variable domain (rest looked up from reference TRBV9 and TRBJ1-6): DSGVTQTPKHLITATGQRVTLRCSPRSGDLSVYWYQQSLDQGLQFLIQYYNGEERAKGNILERFSAQQFPDLHSELNLSSLELGDSALYFCASGGGNSPLHFGNGTRLTVT.

The chain uses TRBV4-1 and TRBJ1-5; D gene unclear. Germline V gives CDR1 MGHRA, CDR2 YSYEKL. This CDR3 spans 16 amino acids. V was clipped by 0 bases and J by 7 bases, with 16 bases between them. The CDR3 sequence is CASSQESGRVKQPQHF. The CDR3 DNA sequence: TGCGCCAGCAGCCAAGAAAGTGGGCGGGTGAAGCAGCCCCAGCATTTT.

The rearrangement uses TRBV5-4 and TRBJ1-2; 11 nucleotides agree with TRBD1. The CDR3 covers 14 residues. V lost 4 bases and J lost 7; bases outside the gene matches: 6. Germline CDR1 and CDR2: SGHNT and YYREEE (reference sequence). The CDR3 coding sequence is TGTGCCAGCAGCCAGGGACAGGGGGTCGCTGGCTACACCTTC. Residues: CASSQGQGVAGYTF.

This clone came up a few times. The chain employs TRBV7-9 and TRBJ2-7; D unresolved. Germline-derived CDR1 and CDR2 are SEHNR and FQNEAQ (reference sequence). The length of the CDR3 is 14 residues. V gave up 1 base and J gave up 6 bases, with 13 bases separating them. In DNA, the CDR3 is TGTGCCAGCAGCTTAGGGTATCACACCCTCGAGCAGTACTTC. Protein: CASSLGYHTLEQYF.

The chain links TRBV19 to TRBJ2-7; the match to TRBD2 covers 13 bases. V dropped 5 bases and J dropped 4; count of bases not matched to a gene: 8. The CDR3 length is 16 residues. Germline V gene lookup returns CDR1 LNHDA and CDR2 SQIVND (reference sequence). The CDR3 nucleotides read TGTGCCAGTAGTCATCGAACTAGCGGGAGGGCTTACGAGCAGTACTTC. It specifies CASSHRTSGRAYEQYF.

The table lists this clone with a few counts. This sequence joins TRBV7-9 and TRBJ1-1; D is possibly TRBD1 (6 bases). The CDR3 is 15 residues long. V lost 2 bases to trimming and J lost 1 base, with 11 bases between them. Germline CDR1 is SEHNR and CDR2 is FQNEAQ (reference sequence). The CDR3 DNA reads as TGTGCCAGCAGCTTACCTTTACAGGGGAACACTGAAGCTTTCTTT. Translated: CASSLPLQGNTEAFF.

The CDR3 here is CASSRQGARNEQFF. CDR3 in DNA: TGTGCCAGCAGTCGACAGGGGGCGCGCAATGAGCAGTTCTTC. This chain connects TRBV6-4 to TRBJ2-1; 10 nucleotides match TRBD1. The junction had 4 bases not matched to a gene; V was cut back by 5 bases and J by 6 bases. This CDR3 region has 14 residues. The germline CDR1 and CDR2 sequences are MRHNA and SNTAGT.

Details on this clone: Distinct nucleotide sequences in the sample also encode this CDR3. V and J are TRBV7-9 and TRBJ1-4; D unclear. Germline lookup yields CDR1 SEHNR and CDR2 FQNEAQ (reference sequence). V lost 5 bases to trimming and J lost 0 bases, with 10 bases between them. The CDR3 is made up of 15 amino acids. CDR3 region: CASSPSRATNEKLFF. As DNA, the CDR3 is TGTGCCAGCAGCCCATCACGGGCAACTAATGAAAAACTGTTTTTT.

CDR3 DNA sequence: TGTGCCTGGAGTGTACGGGCAGGAGGCTACAATGAGCAGTTCTTC. Its protein product is CAWSVRAGGYNEQFF. The rearrangement uses TRBV30 and TRBJ2-1, with D perhaps matching TRBD2 (5 bases). V lost 0 bases to trimming and J lost 3 bases, with 12 bases between them. The germline V gene encodes CDR1 GTSNPN and CDR2 SVGIG (reference sequence). The CDR3 runs 15 residues.

The chain recombines TRBV28 with TRBJ2-3, with no clear D. Germline values: CDR1 MDHEN, CDR2 SYDVKM. Trimming left V 2 bases short and J 4 bases short, with 7 bases between. This CDR3 has 13 amino acids. CDR3 residues: CASSLRSPDTQYF. The DNA of the CDR3 is TGTGCCAGCAGTTTAAGGAGCCCAGATACGCAGTATTTT.

The chain uses TRBV6-5 and TRBJ1-1, with D tentatively TRBD1 (5 bases). The germline V gene encodes CDR1 MNHEY and CDR2 SVGAGI. Trimming took off 0 bases at V and 4 bases at J, with 9 bases between the two ends. This CDR3 contains 14 residues. The CDR3 DNA reads TGTGCCAGCAGTTACTCTCTGGGGGGCACTGAAGCTTTCTTT. Translating gives CASSYSLGGTEAFF.

V is TRBV21-1 and J is TRBJ2-5; the table's TRBD2 call for D was not verified on the DNA. TRBV21-1 is deemed a pseudogene. CDR3 length: 17 amino acids. In DNA, the CDR3 is TGTGCCAGCAGCAACGGGCCCGGGAGGGCCCTCCAAGAGACCCAGTACTTC. Translated, it gives CASSNGPGRALQETQYF.

V usage is TRBV21-1 and J usage is TRBJ1-1; TRBD1 was called by the table and not checked on the DNA. TRBV21-1 corresponds to a pseudogene. This CDR3 comprises 17 residues. The CDR3 sequence is CASSIQPGTGSNTEAFF. The DNA for the CDR3 is TGTGCCAGCAGCATTCAGCCCGGGACAGGCTCGAACACTGAAGCTTTCTTT.

This clone has a single count. The J gene is TRBJ1-1, the V gene TRBV18; 9 bases are a match to TRBD1. The CDR3 length is 16 residues. Germline V gene lookup returns CDR1 KGHSH and CDR2 LQKENI. With 4 bases clipped from V and 0 bases from J, the junction kept 6 bases outside the gene matches. CDR3 coding DNA: TGTGCCAGCTCACAACAGGGGGCGAGCATGAACACTGAAGCTTTCTTT. Translation: CASSQQGASMNTEAFF.

This chain uses TRBV7-9 with TRBJ2-1, with D perhaps matching TRBD1 (6 bases). The ends were cut back, 5 bases at V and 5 bases at J, with 13 bases in the middle. This CDR3 comprises 14 residues. Germline values: CDR1 SEHNR, CDR2 FQNEAQ (reference sequence). Here the CDR3 reads CASSAREGDNEQFF. CDR3 DNA sequence: TGTGCCAGCAGCGCCCGAGAGGGGGACAATGAGCAGTTCTTC.

This rearrangement joins TRBV6-4 to TRBJ2-1; perhaps TRBD2 as D (6 bases). The CDR3 has 16 residues. Looked up from germline, CDR1 is MRHNA and CDR2 is SNTAGT. V dropped 2 bases and J dropped 2 bases, with 13 bases sitting between them. DNA for the CDR3: TGTGCCAGCAGTGACCGAACGACTAGTGCCTACAATGAGCAGTTCTTC. Translation gives CASSDRTTSAYNEQFF.

The chain combines TRBV10-2 with TRBJ2-3; tentatively, D is TRBD2 (6 bases). The length of the CDR3 is 13 residues. Looked up from germline, CDR1 is WSHSY and CDR2 is SAAADI. V was clipped by 6 bases and J by 7 bases, with 14 bases between them. The CDR3 bases are TGCGCCAGCAGACTAACCGGGGGAAATACGCAGTATTTT. Amino acid sequence: CASRLTGGNTQYF.

The chain combines TRBV4-1 with TRBJ2-1, with 15 bases aligning to TRBD2. Looked up from germline, CDR1 is MGHRA and CDR2 is YSYEKL. V trimming: 4 bases; J trimming: 10 bases; junction bases outside the gene matches: 8. The CDR3 is made up of 16 amino acids. CDR3 nucleotides: TGCGCCAGCAGCCTAGGACTAGCGGGAGGGAAATACGAGCAGTTCTTC. It translates to CASSLGLAGGKYEQFF.

The chain recombines TRBV14 with TRBJ2-1; 10 positions match TRBD1. This CDR3 contains 15 residues. The V and J ends lost 6 bases and 3 bases, in that order; junction bases with no gene match: 5. In germline, CDR1 is SGHDN, CDR2 FVKESK. CDR3 in DNA: TGTGCCAGCAGGCGACAGGGGGCCCACTACAATGAGCAGTTCTTC. It translates to CASRRQGAHYNEQFF.

The V gene is TRBV5-4, the J gene TRBJ2-2; 12 bases line up with TRBD2. The CDR3 runs 16 residues. Trimming took 2 bases from V and 7 from J; bases not matched to a gene: 6. In germline, CDR1 is SGHNT, CDR2 YYREEE (reference sequence). CDR3 loop: CASSFGTSGRSGELFF. The CDR3 DNA reads TGTGCCAGCAGCTTCGGGACTAGCGGGCGGAGCGGGGAGCTGTTTTTT. Using reference TRBV5-4 and TRBJ2-2 for the parts outside the CDR3, the full variable domain is ETGVTQSPTHLIKTRGQQVTLRCSSQSGHNTVSWYQQALGQGPQFIFQYYREEENGRGNFPPRFSGLQFPNYSSELNVNALELDDSALYLCASSFGTSGRSGELFFGEGSRLTVL.

The chain uses TRBV4-1 and TRBJ2-1; 11 nucleotides agree with TRBD2. CDR3 length equals 19 residues. After removal of 2 bases from V and 5 bases from J, the junction contained 14 bases not matched to a gene. From germline, CDR1 is MGHRA and CDR2 YSYEKL. The DNA of the CDR3 is TGCGCCAGCAGCCAATCGACTAGCGGGATCAACCAATTAGACAATGAGCAGTTCTTC. Translated, it gives CASSQSTSGINQLDNEQFF.

This sequence joins TRBV2 and TRBJ1-3; no firm D call. CDR1 and CDR2 (germline): SNHLY, FYNNEI. There are 13 residues in the CDR3. The V and J ends lost 5 bases and 8 bases respectively, with 13 bases between them. This chain's CDR3 is CASSLFLSDTIYF. The CDR3 DNA is TGTGCCAGCAGTCTCTTTCTGTCGGACACCATATATTTT.

The chain uses TRBV3-1 (or the pseudogene TRBV3-2) and TRBJ2-3; possible D gene TRBD2, 6 bases. There are 16 residues in the CDR3. Germline lookup yields CDR1 LGHDT and CDR2 YNNKEL (reference sequence). With 1 base removed from V and 2 bases from J, the gap between germline ends came to 13 bases. In DNA, the CDR3 is TGTGCCAGCAGCCAAGTTTCCCCGGGAGCCACAGATACGCAGTATTTT. This gives the protein CASSQVSPGATDTQYF.

The J gene is TRBJ2-3, the V gene TRBV18; 8 positions agree with TRBD2. Per germline, CDR1 KGHSH and CDR2 LQKENI. J lost 2 bases, V lost 4 bases, and 2 bases had no gene match. CDR3 length: 14 residues. CDR3 coding DNA: TGTGCCAGCTCACTAGCGGGGAACACAGATACGCAGTATTTT. Translation: CASSLAGNTDTQYF.

The chain links TRBV7-8 to TRBJ1-5; D is perhaps TRBD1 (5 bases). This CDR3 has 15 residues. V dropped 4 bases and J dropped 4 bases, with 14 bases sitting between them. Germline CDR1 SGHVS, CDR2 FQNEAQ. The CDR3 DNA reads as TGTGCCAGCAGCTGGGCCCCAGCAGGGAATCAGCCCCAGCATTTT. This gives the protein CASSWAPAGNQPQHF.